This passage covers 8 T cell receptor beta chains from one sample sequenced in a study of cytomegalovirus exposure and HLA in healthy donors. PCR used 60 Vbeta primers and 13 Jbeta primers. Profiled with immunoSEQ multiplex PCR; TCRdb holds only in-frame clones, not every one. The data contain some 150,000 clones, over 60% of them seen just once; the ten biggest clones take up 0.6% to 0.95%. Input material: PBMCs. The receptor source for this set is a female donor in good health and CMV-seronegative.

The chain joins TRBV5-4 to TRBJ2-1; TRBD2 matches 9 bases. Trimming cost V 4 bases and J 7 bases; bases outside gene matches: 9. Germline values: CDR1 SGHNT, CDR2 YYREEE (reference sequence). The CDR3 contains 15 residues. The CDR3 spells CASSPGTSPDNEQFF. The CDR3 DNA reads TGTGCCAGCAGCCCTGGGACTAGCCCGGATAATGAGCAGTTCTTC.

The chain joins TRBV6-1 to TRBJ2-2; possibly TRBD1 for D (6 bases). Germline V gene lookup returns CDR1 MNHNS and CDR2 SASEGT. This CDR3 comprises 14 residues. Trimming cost V 6 bases and J 1 base, with 9 bases left between them. As DNA, the CDR3 is TGTGCCAGCAGGGGGACACGGAACACCGGGGAGCTGTTTTTT. Amino acid sequence: CASRGTRNTGELFF.

This rearrangement joins TRBV19 to TRBJ1-2, with D tentatively TRBD1 (6 bases). V lost 6 bases, J lost 7 bases, and 15 bases lay in between. The CDR3 is 13 residues long. CDR1 and CDR2 (germline): LNHDA, SQIVND (reference sequence). In DNA form, the CDR3 reads TGTGCCAGTAGGTCACAGGGTTCCTCTGGCTACACCTTC. Translated: CASRSQGSSGYTF.

This clone was seen more than once but under ten times. This rearrangement joins TRBV6-4 to TRBJ1-6, with 8 bases aligning to TRBD1. Germline V gene sequence: CDR1 MRHNA, CDR2 SNTAGT. V shed 8 bases and J 7 bases; nucleotides not matched to a gene: 13. The CDR3 totals 16 residues. CDR3 residues: CASAIVQGARNSPLHF. The CDR3 nucleotides read TGTGCCAGCGCCATCGTTCAGGGGGCGCGGAATTCACCCCTCCACTTT.

The chain carries TRBV6-5 and TRBJ2-7, with 8 bases identical to TRBD2. The CDR3 extends over 16 amino acids. CDR1 and CDR2 from the germline V gene are MNHEY and SVGAGI. Trimming removed 0 bases from V and 1 base from J; junction bases left unmatched: 5. CDR3: CASSYSIAGPSYEQYF. CDR3 coding DNA: TGTGCCAGCAGTTACTCGATAGCGGGACCTTCCTACGAGCAGTACTTC.

The chain links TRBV28 to TRBJ2-4; D unclear. The germline V gene has CDR1 MDHEN and CDR2 SYDVKM. V was trimmed by 10 bases and J by 8 bases, leaving 12 bases between them. CDR3 size: 11 residues. CDR3 amino acids: CATEWRDIQYF. CDR3 sequence (DNA): TGTGCCACAGAGTGGAGAGACATTCAGTACTTC.

The sample holds a few counts of this clone. V is TRBV19 and J is TRBJ1-2; perhaps TRBD1 as D (6 bases). This CDR3 comprises 13 residues. Germline V gene lookup returns CDR1 LNHDA and CDR2 SQIVND (reference sequence). V lost 5 bases and J 5 bases, leaving 12 bases between the germline ends. In DNA, the CDR3 is TGTGCCAGTAGTTTTGGGGACATGTATGGCTACACCTTC. Its translation: CASSFGDMYGYTF.

This chain connects TRBV7-3 to TRBJ2-7; 11 bases agree with TRBD2. CDR3 size: 15 residues. Germline V gives CDR1 SGHTA, CDR2 FQGTGA. The V segment lost 3 bases and the J segment 3 bases; nucleotides outside the gene matches: 4. The CDR3 nucleotides are TGTGCCAGCAGCTTGACTAGCGGGAAGGGCTACGAGCAGTACTTC. This translates into CASSLTSGKGYEQYF. Supplemented by reference TRBV7-3 and TRBJ2-7, the full variable domain reads GAGVSQTPSNKVTEKGKYVELRCDPISGHTALYWYRQSLGQGPEFLIYFQGTGAADDSGLPNDRFFAVRPEGSVSTLKIQRTERGDSAVYLCASSLTSGKGYEQYFGPGTRLTVT.